The clone carrying this TCR beta chain was found a few times. Its matching antigen is unknown. The length of the CDR3 is 13 residues. Trimming removed 0 bases from V and 10 bases from J, with 14 bases in between. In germline, CDR1 is DFQATT, CDR2 SNEGSKA (reference sequence). The source of the sample is a study of identical twins. A universal primer site was incorporated via template switching, and the cDNA contained unique molecular identifiers. TCRdb reanalysed the 5' RACE reads using MiXCR and keeps one entry per CDR3 protein. Here the sample spans approximately 700,000 distinct CDR3 sequences, roughly 20% being singletons. Study results and caveats: Compared with unrelated sharing, twin-shared out-of-frame alpha sequences had more low-probability sequences. In cord blood, abundant beta clonotypes had fewer insertions; memory showed no trend. With beta out-of-frame sequences, excess sharing by twins was weaker.

These data were likewise used in another study, on T cells expressing NK-cell markers.

This clonotype was sampled from a woman aged 18-35 years in good health. This sequence joins TRBV20-1 and TRBJ2-3; D gene unclear. The sequenced sample consisted of PBMCs. The CDR3 DNA sequence: TGCAGTGCTAGAGATCCCCACGACTTCCCGCAGTATTTT. Protein: CSARDPHDFPQYF.